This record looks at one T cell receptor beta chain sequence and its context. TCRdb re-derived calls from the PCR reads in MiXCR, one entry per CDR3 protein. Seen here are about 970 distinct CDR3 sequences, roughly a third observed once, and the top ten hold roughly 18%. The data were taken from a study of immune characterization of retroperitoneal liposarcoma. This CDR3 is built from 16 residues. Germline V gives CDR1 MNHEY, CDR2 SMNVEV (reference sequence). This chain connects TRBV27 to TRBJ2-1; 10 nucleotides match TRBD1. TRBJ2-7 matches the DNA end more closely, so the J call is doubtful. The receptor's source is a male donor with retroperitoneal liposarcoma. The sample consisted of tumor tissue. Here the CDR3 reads CASSLFGQGVSYEQYF. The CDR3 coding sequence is TGTGCCAGCAGTTTATTCGGACAGGGGGTGTCCTACGAGCAGTACTTC.